This TCR beta chain was observed in a study of T-cell reconstitution after alpha-beta-depleted transplantation in children. At least ten counts were recorded for this clonotype. It was with unique molecular identifiers that the TCRbeta library was prepared. TCRdb fed the PCR reads into MiXCR, producing one record per CDR3 protein. The sample records approximately 250,000 distinct CDR3 sequences, 9.7% being singletons. Sequencing was performed on PBMCs from the stem cell graft donor, taken from the stem cell graft. The sequence was obtained from a human donor who donated a stem cell graft to a child with SCID.

The CDR3 DNA follows: TGCGCCAGCAGCTTGGTTACCCAGGTCCGTGGCTATGGCTACACCTTC. Protein sequence: CASSLVTQVRGYGYTF. The gene calls are TRBV5-1 and TRBJ1-2; D is uncertain. The CDR3 length is 16 residues. The germline V gene encodes CDR1 SGHRS and CDR2 YFSETQ. The V and J ends lost 0 bases and 4 bases respectively, with 16 bases between them.